Listed below are T cell receptor beta chains from one sample, sequenced in a study of early T cells in non-severe SARS-CoV-2 infection. TCRdb reprocessed the 5' RACE reads with MiXCR, giving one entry per CDR3 protein. The sample includes under 50,000 distinct CDR3 sequences, about 4.2% seen only once; the top ten take under 6.5%. The sample was whole blood. These receptors were taken from an adult who was a healthcare worker with PCR-confirmed SARS-CoV-2 infection or an uninfected control (not recorded which). CDR3s include the opening cysteine and the closing phenylalanine or tryptophan. The D gene is left open where the match is weak. Clone size, where shown, is once, few, many, or a class for clones that have expanded.

many	TRBV19	NA	TRBJ1-2	CASTIQGYSYGYTF	TGTGCCAGTACCATACAGGGATACAGCTATGGCTACACCTTC
few	TRBV12-3/TRBV12-4	TRBD1	TRBJ1-3	CASSRTGDGNTIYF	TGTGCCAGCAGTCGTACAGGGGATGGAAACACCATATATTTT
NA	TRBV7-4	NA	TRBJ2-3	CASGEDSVRSSTDTQYF	TGTGCCAGCGGGGAGGACAGCGTGCGATCTAGCACAGATACGCAGTATTTT
few	TRBV11-2	NA	TRBJ1-3	CASSSIRGTGNTIYF	TGTGCCAGCAGCTCCATCCGGGGGACTGGAAACACCATATATTTT
many	TRBV20-1	NA	TRBJ1-5	CSARDPGRAQDQPQHF	TGCAGTGCTAGAGATCCAGGTAGAGCCCAAGATCAGCCCCAGCATTTT
many	TRBV11-1	NA	TRBJ1-2	CASSLAGSNGYTF	TGTGCCAGCAGCTTAGCAGGGAGTAATGGCTACACCTTC
many	TRBV20-1	NA	TRBJ2-5	CSARIRGETQYF	TGCAGTGCTCGGATTAGGGGTGAGACCCAGTACTTC
many	TRBV5-4	TRBD1	TRBJ2-7	CASSFGQGVAYEQYF	TGTGCCAGCAGCTTCGGACAGGGGGTCGCCTACGAGCAGTACTTC
many	TRBV5-5	NA	TRBJ1-1	CASSLVNGEAFF	TGTGCCAGCAGCTTGGTTAACGGTGAAGCTTTCTTT
few	TRBV27	NA	TRBJ2-3	CASSFGGTSTDTQYF	TGTGCCAGCAGTTTCGGGGGCACTAGCACAGATACGCAGTATTTT
few	TRBV3-1	TRBD2	TRBJ2-1	CASSPTGSGGAGEQFF	TGTGCCAGCAGCCCTACGGGTAGCGGGGGGGCCGGTGAGCAGTTCTTC
many	TRBV7-2	NA	TRBJ2-3	CASSPPAPGGGTDTQYF	TGTGCCAGCAGCCCCCCGGCACCTGGAGGCGGCACAGATACGCAGTATTTT
many	TRBV12-5	NA	TRBJ1-5	CASGLGSNQPQHF	TGTGCTAGTGGCCTGGGAAGCAATCAGCCCCAGCATTTT
many	TRBV7-2	NA	TRBJ1-2	CASSLTANYGYTF	TGTGCCAGCAGCTTGACGGCTAACTATGGCTACACCTTC
many	TRBV6-5	NA	TRBJ1-5	CASSTVGRNQPQHF	TGTGCCAGCAGTACGGTGGGGCGCAATCAGCCCCAGCATTTT
many	TRBV29-1	TRBD2	TRBJ2-5	CSAVAGVGETQYF	TGCAGCGCTGTAGCGGGAGTGGGAGAGACCCAGTACTTC
many	TRBV18	TRBD1	TRBJ2-7	CASSPNSGTGNEQYF	TGTGCCAGCTCACCTAACTCCGGGACAGGGAACGAGCAGTACTTC
many	TRBV11-2	TRBD2	TRBJ2-3	CASSPGASGGVTQYF	TGTGCCAGCAGCCCCGGGGCTAGCGGGGGGGTTACGCAGTATTTT
NA	TRBV7-2	TRBD2	TRBJ2-3	CASSLAGSGSRNTQYF	TGTGCCAGCAGCTTAGCCGGTAGCGGGAGTCGGAATACGCAGTATTTT
few	TRBV9	NA	TRBJ1-1	CASSDGGEAFF	TGTGCCAGCAGCGATGGGGGTGAAGCTTTCTTT
many	TRBV28	TRBD1	TRBJ1-2	CASRPQGGTNYGYTF	TGTGCCAGCAGACCACAGGGGGGCACTAACTATGGCTACACCTTC
NA	TRBV24-1	TRBD1	TRBJ1-2	CATTGDGYTF	TGTGCCACGACAGGGGACGGCTACACCTTC
few	TRBV18	NA	TRBJ2-1	CASSQSGAYRDEQFF	TGTGCCAGCTCACAGTCGGGGGCCTACAGGGATGAGCAGTTCTTC
many	TRBV30	NA	TRBJ1-6	CAWSRNSLNSPLHF	TGTGCCTGGAGTAGGAACAGCTTGAATTCACCCCTCCACTTT
NA	TRBV11-2	TRBD1	TRBJ2-1	CASSLWYGQGDEQFF	TGTGCCAGCAGCTTGTGGTATGGACAGGGGGATGAGCAGTTCTTC
few	TRBV4-1	TRBD2	TRBJ2-1	CASSQPPGLAGNEQFF	TGCGCCAGCAGCCAGCCTCCGGGACTAGCGGGGAATGAGCAGTTCTTC
many	TRBV12-3/TRBV12-4	NA	TRBJ1-2	CASTLASGLSYGYTF	TGTGCCAGCACCCTAGCGTCAGGGTTGTCCTATGGCTACACCTTC
few	TRBV7-8	NA	TRBJ1-6	CASSQGERFSYNSPLHF	TGTGCCAGCAGCCAAGGGGAGAGATTCTCCTATAATTCACCCCTCCACTTT